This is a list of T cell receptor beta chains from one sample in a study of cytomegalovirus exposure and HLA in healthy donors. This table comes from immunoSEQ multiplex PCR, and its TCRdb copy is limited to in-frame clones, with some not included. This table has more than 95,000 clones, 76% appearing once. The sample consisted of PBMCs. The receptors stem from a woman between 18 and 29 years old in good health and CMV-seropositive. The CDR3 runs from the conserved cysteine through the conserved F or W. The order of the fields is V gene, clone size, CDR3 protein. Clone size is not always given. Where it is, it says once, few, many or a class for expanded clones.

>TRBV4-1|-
CASSHPRSGSGDEQFF
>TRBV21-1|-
CASVGRDTQYF
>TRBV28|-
CASSPPGTGYGNYEQYF
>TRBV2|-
CASSGLAGVNTGELFF
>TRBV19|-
CASSTGLSGRKSDTQYF
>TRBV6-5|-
CASSYGRGDQPQHF
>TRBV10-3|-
CAISEGQGHGYTF
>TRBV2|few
CASSEVREETQYF
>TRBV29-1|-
CSVSQDFGYTF
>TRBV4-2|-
CAGSQELGGGETQYF
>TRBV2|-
CASERNSGGQPQHF
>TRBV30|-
CAWTRQGLGGYGYTF
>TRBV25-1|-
CACSVEGAEAFF
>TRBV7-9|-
CASSLGHSDFAEAFF
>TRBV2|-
CASRDSEFGGSTDTQYF
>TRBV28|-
CASSTRTGNFNQPQHF
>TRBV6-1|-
CASSHTGGSTEAFF
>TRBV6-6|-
CASIEKGRTNTEAFF
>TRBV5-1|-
CASSRPGQGYYEQYF